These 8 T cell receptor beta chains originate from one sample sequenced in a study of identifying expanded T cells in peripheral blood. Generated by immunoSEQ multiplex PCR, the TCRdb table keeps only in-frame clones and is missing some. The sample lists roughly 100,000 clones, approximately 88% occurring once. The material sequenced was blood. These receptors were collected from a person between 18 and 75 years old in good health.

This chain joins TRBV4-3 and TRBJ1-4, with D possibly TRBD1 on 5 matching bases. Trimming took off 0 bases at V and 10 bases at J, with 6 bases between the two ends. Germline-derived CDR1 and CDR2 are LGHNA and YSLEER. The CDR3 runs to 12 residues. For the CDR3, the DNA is TGCGCCAGCAGCCAAGACGGGGGAAAACTGTTTTTT. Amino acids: CASSQDGGKLFF.

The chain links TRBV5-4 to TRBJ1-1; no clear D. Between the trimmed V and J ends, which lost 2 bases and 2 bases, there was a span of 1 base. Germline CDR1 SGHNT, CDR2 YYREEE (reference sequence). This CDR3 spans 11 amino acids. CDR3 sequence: CASSFNTEAFF. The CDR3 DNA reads TGTGCCAGCAGCTTCAACACTGAAGCTTTCTTT.

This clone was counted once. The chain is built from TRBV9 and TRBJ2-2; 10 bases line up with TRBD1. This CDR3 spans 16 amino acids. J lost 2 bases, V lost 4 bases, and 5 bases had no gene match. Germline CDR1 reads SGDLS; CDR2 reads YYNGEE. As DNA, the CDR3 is TGTGCCAGCAGCCCGAGGACAGGGGGAAACACCGGGGAGCTGTTTTTT. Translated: CASSPRTGGNTGELFF.

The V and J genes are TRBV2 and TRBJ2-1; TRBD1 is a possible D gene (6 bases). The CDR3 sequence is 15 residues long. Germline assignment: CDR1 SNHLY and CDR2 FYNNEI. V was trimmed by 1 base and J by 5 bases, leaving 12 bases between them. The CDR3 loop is CASSEEWTENNEQFF. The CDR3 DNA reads TGTGCCAGCAGTGAAGAGTGGACAGAGAACAATGAGCAGTTCTTC.

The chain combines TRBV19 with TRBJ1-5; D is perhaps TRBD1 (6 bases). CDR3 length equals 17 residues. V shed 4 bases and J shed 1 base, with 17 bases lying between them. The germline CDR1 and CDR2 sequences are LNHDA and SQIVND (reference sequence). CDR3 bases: TGTGCCAGTAGTAACCGGGACACCCGAAGGAGCAATCAGCCCCAGCATTTT. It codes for CASSNRDTRRSNQPQHF. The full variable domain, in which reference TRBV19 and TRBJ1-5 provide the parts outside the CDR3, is DGGITQSPKYLFRKEGQNVTLSCEQNLNHDAMYWYRQDPGQGLRLIYYSQIVNDFQKGDIAEGYSVSREKKESFPLTVTSAQKNPTAFYLCASSNRDTRRSNQPQHFGDGTRLSIL.

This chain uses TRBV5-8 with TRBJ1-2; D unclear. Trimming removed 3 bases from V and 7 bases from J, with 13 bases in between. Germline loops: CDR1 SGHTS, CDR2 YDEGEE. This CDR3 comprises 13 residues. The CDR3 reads CASSYWGSGGYTF. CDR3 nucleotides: TGTGCCAGCAGCTATTGGGGATCCGGTGGCTACACCTTC.

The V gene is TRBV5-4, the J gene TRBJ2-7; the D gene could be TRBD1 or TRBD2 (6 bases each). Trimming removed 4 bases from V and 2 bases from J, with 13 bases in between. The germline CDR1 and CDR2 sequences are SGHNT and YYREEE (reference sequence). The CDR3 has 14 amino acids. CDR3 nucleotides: TGTGCCAGCAGCCTCGACGGGGGCCCCTACGAGCAGTACTTC. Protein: CASSLDGGPYEQYF.

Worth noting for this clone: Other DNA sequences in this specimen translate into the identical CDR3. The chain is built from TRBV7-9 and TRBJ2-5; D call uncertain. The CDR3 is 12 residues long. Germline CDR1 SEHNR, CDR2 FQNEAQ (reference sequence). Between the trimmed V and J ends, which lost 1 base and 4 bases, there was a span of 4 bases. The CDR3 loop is CASSLVGETQYF. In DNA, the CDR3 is TGTGCCAGCAGCTTAGTAGGAGAGACCCAGTACTTC.